This TCR beta chain was retrieved from a study of blood T cells in healthy people across ages. As concerns this clonotype: The antigen is not known.

Alongside a J-beta primer mix, a sample-barcoded 5' primer served in a second PCR lasting roughly 6 to 11 cycles. TCRdb itself ran the 5' RACE reads through MiXCR, one entry per CDR3 protein. The table includes some 1.6 million distinct CDR3 sequences, 30% to 40% detected once. Study observations and caveats: TCR beta diversity, measured per million T cells, fell in a roughly linear way with age.

This TCR came from a woman aged 25 to 45 in good health. Sequencing was performed on blood.

CDR3 coding DNA: TGTGCCAGCAGATGGGGGACATACAATGAGCAGTTCTTC. Encoded protein: CASRWGTYNEQFF. V and J are TRBV27 and TRBJ2-1, with D possibly matching TRBD1 (6 bases). Per germline, CDR1 MNHEY and CDR2 SMNVEV (reference sequence). Trimming shortened V by 6 bases and J by 4 bases, and 10 bases separated the two germline ends. The CDR3 is 13 residues long.